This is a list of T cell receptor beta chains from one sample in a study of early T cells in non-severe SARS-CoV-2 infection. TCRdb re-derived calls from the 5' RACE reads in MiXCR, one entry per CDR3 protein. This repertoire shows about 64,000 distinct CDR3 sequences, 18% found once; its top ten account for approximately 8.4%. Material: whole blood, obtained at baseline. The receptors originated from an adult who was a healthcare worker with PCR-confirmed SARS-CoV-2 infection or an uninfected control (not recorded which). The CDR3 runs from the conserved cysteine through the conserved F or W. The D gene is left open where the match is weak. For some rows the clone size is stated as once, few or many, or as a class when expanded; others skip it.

CDR3 DNA: TGTGCCAGCAGTTTAGGTGGCACGGTTGGGGCCAACGTCCTGACTTTC; CDR3 protein: CASSLGGTVGANVLTF; J gene: TRBJ2-6; V gene: TRBV28; clone size: -; D gene: -
CDR3 DNA: TGTGCCAGCAGTCCGAGAGGTGACTATGGCTACACCTTC; CDR3 protein: CASSPRGDYGYTF; J gene: TRBJ1-2; V gene: TRBV12-3/TRBV12-4; clone size: -; D gene: -
CDR3 DNA: TGTGCCAGCTCACCGGCGGAGCGGTACTACAATGAGCAGTTCTTC; CDR3 protein: CASSPAERYYNEQFF; J gene: TRBJ2-1; V gene: TRBV18; clone size: -; D gene: -
CDR3 DNA: TGTGCCAGCAGTTACTCTCCGGACTATGGCTACACCTTC; CDR3 protein: CASSYSPDYGYTF; J gene: TRBJ1-2; V gene: TRBV6-5; clone size: few; D gene: -
CDR3 DNA: TGTGCCAGCAGTGATATGGCTATGAACACTGAAGCTTTCTTT; CDR3 protein: CASSDMAMNTEAFF; J gene: TRBJ1-1; V gene: TRBV2; clone size: many; D gene: -
CDR3 DNA: TGTGCCAGCAGCCGAGGGGACAATCAGCCCCAGCATTTT; CDR3 protein: CASSRGDNQPQHF; J gene: TRBJ1-5; V gene: TRBV6-5; clone size: few; D gene: -
CDR3 DNA: TGTGCCAGCAGTCGGACAAGTCCATCAGAGCAGTTCTTC; CDR3 protein: CASSRTSPSEQFF; J gene: TRBJ2-1; V gene: TRBV6-5; clone size: -; D gene: -
CDR3 DNA: TGTGCCATCAGTGCGGGACCCCTGGGTTCACCCCTCCACTTT; CDR3 protein: CAISAGPLGSPLHF; J gene: TRBJ1-6; V gene: TRBV10-3; clone size: few; D gene: -
CDR3 DNA: TGTGCCATCAGTGCTGCTAGCGGGAGCTACGAGCAGTACTTC; CDR3 protein: CAISAASGSYEQYF; J gene: TRBJ2-7; V gene: TRBV10-3; clone size: -; D gene: TRBD2
CDR3 DNA: TGTGCCAGTAGTCTTGAACGTCAGCCCCAGCATTTT; CDR3 protein: CASSLERQPQHF; J gene: TRBJ1-5; V gene: TRBV19; clone size: many; D gene: -
CDR3 DNA: TGTGCCAGCAGTGATCGACTTTGGGATACGCAGTATTTT; CDR3 protein: CASSDRLWDTQYF; J gene: TRBJ2-3; V gene: TRBV7-2; clone size: -; D gene: -
CDR3 DNA: TGTGCCAGCTACTTCTTTAACTATGGCTACACCTTC; CDR3 protein: CASYFFNYGYTF; J gene: TRBJ1-2; V gene: TRBV6-1; clone size: -; D gene: -
CDR3 DNA: TGCGCCAGCAGCTTACAGGGTCCCCCGAACACCGGGGAGCTGTTTTTT; CDR3 protein: CASSLQGPPNTGELFF; J gene: TRBJ2-2; V gene: TRBV5-1; clone size: -; D gene: -
CDR3 DNA: TGTGCCAGCAGTTACGTAACAGGCGTGCAGCCCCAGCATTTT; CDR3 protein: CASSYVTGVQPQHF; J gene: TRBJ1-5; V gene: TRBV6-2/TRBV6-3; clone size: many; D gene: -
CDR3 DNA: TGTGCCAGTAGCGGTACACAGGGCCTTGAGCCCCAGCATTTT; CDR3 protein: CASSGTQGLEPQHF; J gene: TRBJ1-5; V gene: TRBV19; clone size: -; D gene: -
CDR3 DNA: TGTGCCACCAGTGACAGACAGGGGGCGACCAATGAGCAGTTCTTC; CDR3 protein: CATSDRQGATNEQFF; J gene: TRBJ2-1; V gene: TRBV24-1; clone size: -; D gene: TRBD1
CDR3 DNA: TGCAGTGCTTACGGGACTAGCGGGAGTATCTCCTACAATGAGCAGTTCTTC; CDR3 protein: CSAYGTSGSISYNEQFF; J gene: TRBJ2-1; V gene: TRBV20-1; clone size: many; D gene: TRBD2
CDR3 DNA: TGTGCCAGCAAAGGTTATAGCAATCAGCCCCAGCATTTT; CDR3 protein: CASKGYSNQPQHF; J gene: TRBJ1-5; V gene: TRBV2; clone size: -; D gene: -
CDR3 DNA: TGTGCCACCAGTGAATCCGGGGTCTGGAACACCGGGGAGCTGTTTTTT; CDR3 protein: CATSESGVWNTGELFF; J gene: TRBJ2-2; V gene: TRBV24-1; clone size: few; D gene: -
CDR3 DNA: TGTGCCAGCAGCCAGGGTTCTAGCACTCCCGGGTATGAGCAGTTCTTC; CDR3 protein: CASSQGSSTPGYEQFF; J gene: TRBJ2-1; V gene: TRBV7-9; clone size: -; D gene: -
CDR3 DNA: TGTGCCAGCAGCTTAGGATCCTGGCGGGGGGGCGACGACAATGAGCAGTTCTTC; CDR3 protein: CASSLGSWRGGDDNEQFF; J gene: TRBJ2-1; V gene: TRBV11-3; clone size: few; D gene: TRBD2
CDR3 DNA: TGTGCCAGCAGCTTGGACGGACAATATGGCTACACCTTC; CDR3 protein: CASSLDGQYGYTF; J gene: TRBJ1-2; V gene: TRBV5-5; clone size: many; D gene: -
CDR3 DNA: TGTGCCAGCAGTGAAACAGGAAAGCTGAATCAGCCCCAGCATTTT; CDR3 protein: CASSETGKLNQPQHF; J gene: TRBJ1-5; V gene: TRBV2; clone size: few; D gene: -
CDR3 DNA: TGCAGTGCTTGGACTTCCTCCTCCTACGAGCAGTACTTC; CDR3 protein: CSAWTSSSYEQYF; J gene: TRBJ2-7; V gene: TRBV20-1; clone size: many; D gene: -
CDR3 DNA: TGTGCCAGCAGCTTGGAGACAGGCAATCAGCCCCAGCATTTT; CDR3 protein: CASSLETGNQPQHF; J gene: TRBJ1-5; V gene: TRBV7-2; clone size: few; D gene: -
CDR3 DNA: TGTGCCAGCAGAACCGGGACAGGGAGTTCACCCCTCCACTTT; CDR3 protein: CASRTGTGSSPLHF; J gene: TRBJ1-6; V gene: TRBV12-3/TRBV12-4; clone size: -; D gene: TRBD1
CDR3 DNA: TGTGCCAGCAGTTATACCCTGGAGACCCAGTACTTC; CDR3 protein: CASSYTLETQYF; J gene: TRBJ2-5; V gene: TRBV6-6; clone size: -; D gene: -
CDR3 DNA: TGTGCCAGCAGCGAGGGCAGGGGGCGAGGCGAGCAGTACTTC; CDR3 protein: CASSEGRGRGEQYF; J gene: TRBJ2-7; V gene: TRBV7-7; clone size: -; D gene: TRBD1
CDR3 DNA: TGTGCCAGCAGCGTAGGCAGTAACTATGGCTACACCTTC; CDR3 protein: CASSVGSNYGYTF; J gene: TRBJ1-2; V gene: TRBV9; clone size: -; D gene: -
CDR3 DNA: TGTGCCAGCAACGACAGGGACTATGGCTACACCTTC; CDR3 protein: CASNDRDYGYTF; J gene: TRBJ1-2; V gene: TRBV6-6; clone size: -; D gene: TRBD1
CDR3 DNA: TGCAGTGCTAGAGGGGCTGAAGCTTTCTTT; CDR3 protein: CSARGAEAFF; J gene: TRBJ1-1; V gene: TRBV20-1; clone size: -; D gene: -
CDR3 DNA: TGCAGTGCTAGGTTTAGCGGGTCCTACGAGCAGTACTTC; CDR3 protein: CSARFSGSYEQYF; J gene: TRBJ2-7; V gene: TRBV20-1; clone size: -; D gene: TRBD2
CDR3 DNA: TGCAGAGCTAGAGTACCGGCCAGGTCGTCCTTTGAAGCTTTCTTT; CDR3 protein: CRARVPARSSFEAFF; J gene: TRBJ1-1; V gene: TRBV20-1; clone size: -; D gene: -
CDR3 DNA: TGCAGCGTAGGACAGGGGTTTAGCACAGATACGCAGTATTTT; CDR3 protein: CSVGQGFSTDTQYF; J gene: TRBJ2-3; V gene: TRBV29-1; clone size: few; D gene: TRBD1
CDR3 DNA: TGTGCCAGCAGCCATGACGGGAAGGACACTGAAGCTTTCTTT; CDR3 protein: CASSHDGKDTEAFF; J gene: TRBJ1-1; V gene: TRBV4-2; clone size: -; D gene: -
CDR3 DNA: TGTGCCAGTAGTATAGTTCGTTCCTCACCCGATGAGCAGTTCTTC; CDR3 protein: CASSIVRSSPDEQFF; J gene: TRBJ2-1; V gene: TRBV19; clone size: -; D gene: -
CDR3 DNA: TGCAGTGCTAGGATCACGGGGGTAGAGACCCAGTACTTC; CDR3 protein: CSARITGVETQYF; J gene: TRBJ2-5; V gene: TRBV20-1; clone size: many; D gene: -
CDR3 DNA: TGTGCCAGCAGTTTAGCGACAAACTACGAGCAGTACTTC; CDR3 protein: CASSLATNYEQYF; J gene: TRBJ2-7; V gene: TRBV12-3/TRBV12-4; clone size: -; D gene: -
CDR3 DNA: TGTGCCAGCACTGGGACAGCAAGCTCCTACGAGCAGTACTTC; CDR3 protein: CASTGTASSYEQYF; J gene: TRBJ2-7; V gene: TRBV2; clone size: few; D gene: TRBD1
CDR3 DNA: TGTGCCAGCAGCTGGGGGACAGAACATGAAGCTTTCTTT; CDR3 protein: CASSWGTEHEAFF; J gene: TRBJ1-1; V gene: TRBV7-2; clone size: -; D gene: TRBD1
CDR3 DNA: TGTGCCAGCAGCTTAGCGGCTAACCGATTCCCCGGGGAGCTGTTTTTT; CDR3 protein: CASSLAANRFPGELFF; J gene: TRBJ2-2; V gene: TRBV7-2; clone size: -; D gene: -
CDR3 DNA: TGTGCCAGCAGTTTAGGCTCCTCCCACGAAGCTTTCTTT; CDR3 protein: CASSLGSSHEAFF; J gene: TRBJ1-1; V gene: TRBV27; clone size: -; D gene: -
CDR3 DNA: TGTGCCAGCTCAGATCAAAACGAGCAGTACTTC; CDR3 protein: CASSDQNEQYF; J gene: TRBJ2-7; V gene: TRBV18; clone size: few; D gene: -
CDR3 DNA: TGTGCCAGCTCAGCTGGGACCCCGCTGGCTAACTATGGCTACACCTTC; CDR3 protein: CASSAGTPLANYGYTF; J gene: TRBJ1-2; V gene: TRBV18; clone size: -; D gene: -